This entry is about one T cell receptor (beta chain). Its antigen is not known. This sample is part of a study of cytomegalovirus exposure and HLA in healthy donors. Overall study findings and caveats: The study flagged 150 to 200 TCR beta chains as cytomegalovirus-associated. Most CMV-associated TCR beta chains appeared HLA-restricted in a later analysis. A later analysis found common viral pathogens apparently linked to several of the most significant clusters.

With 60 Vbeta and 13 Jbeta primers, the PCR was carried out. Assay: immunoSEQ multiplex PCR; the TCRdb copy retains only in-frame clones and omits some. The sample has 90,000 to 100,000 clones, approximately 74% seen once; the top ten hold approximately 1.8%. Sequencing was done on a sample of PBMCs. The clonotype was recovered from a male donor in good health and CMV-seronegative.

The CDR3 DNA is TGTGCCAGCAGCGTAGAAGCGGGAGGGCCATGGGAGACCCAGTACTTC. Translating it yields CASSVEAGGPWETQYF. The rearrangement uses TRBV9 and TRBJ2-5; TRBD2 matches at 10 bases. CDR3 size: 16 residues. Trimming took 0 bases from V and 5 from J; bases not matched to a gene: 7. Germline-derived CDR1 and CDR2 are SGDLS and YYNGEE. The full variable domain, its missing parts supplied by reference TRBV9 and TRBJ2-5, is DSGVTQTPKHLITATGQRVTLRCSPRSGDLSVYWYQQSLDQGLQFLIQYYNGEERAKGNILERFSAQQFPDLHSELNLSSLELGDSALYFCASSVEAGGPWETQYFGPGTRLLVL.